This T cell receptor (beta chain) is drawn from a study of identifying expanded T cells in peripheral blood. This CDR3 has 14 residues. Trimming cost V 3 bases and J 6 bases, with 11 bases left between them. In germline, CDR1 is SGHTA, CDR2 FQGNSA. The repertoire was sequenced with immunoSEQ multiplex PCR; TCRdb's copy has only in-frame clones and lacks some. The table has about 86,000 clones, roughly 90% seen once. The sequence was collected from a person between 18 and 75 years old in good health. The chain links TRBV7-2 to TRBJ2-2; unclear D gene. Material for sequencing was blood. In DNA, the CDR3 is TGTGCCAGCAGCTTTTCCCCTAGTGCCGGGGAGCTGTTTTTT. This gives the protein CASSFSPSAGELFF.